Reported below is one T cell receptor (beta chain). Per the germline V gene, CDR1 is GTSNPN and CDR2 is SVGIG (reference sequence). The CDR3 runs to 14 residues. The V gene end was trimmed by 5 bases and the J gene end by 4 bases; junction bases not matched to a gene: 8. This record belongs to a study of beta chain features in type 1 diabetes. Sampling consisted of one heparinised blood draw per donor, averaging about 110 mL. Reverse transcription of all isolated RNA meant that expressed TCRB transcripts were sequenced. An average of roughly 4 million reads was obtained for naive, central memory and regulatory T cell samples. Produced via immunoSEQ multiplex PCR; TCRdb's table is partial and in-frame only. Of around 430,000 clones in the sample, around 28% were seen once.

Sequencing was carried out using naive CD4+ T cells from blood. The TCR originated in a man between 18 and 29 years old in good health. The J gene is TRBJ2-1, the V gene TRBV30; 7 nucleotides match TRBD1. CDR3 nucleotides: TGTGCCTGGTCGCCCGACAGGGTTTACAATGAGCAGTTCTTC. This translates into CAWSPDRVYNEQFF. Full variable domain (missing parts from reference TRBV30 and TRBJ2-1): SQTIHQWPATLVQPVGSPLSLECTVEGTSNPNLYWYRQAAGRGLQLLFYSVGIGQISSEVPQNLSASRPQDRQFILSSKKLLLSDSGFYLCAWSPDRVYNEQFFGPGTRLTVL.